One and the same sample provided the 14 T cell receptor beta chains below, sequenced in a study of blood T cell repertoires in COVID-19. Using immunoSEQ multiplex PCR, the repertoire was profiled, and TCRdb retains in-frame clones only, with some absent. The data show 75,000 to 90,000 clones, 80% seen once. Sequenced input: peripheral blood. The receptors come from a woman aged 40 to 49 with active or convalescent COVID-19.

The J gene is TRBJ1-6, the V gene TRBV7-3; the D gene is possibly TRBD1 (5 bases). This CDR3 has 14 amino acids. Deletions cut 2 bases from V and 9 bases from J, with 11 bases between. The germline V gene encodes CDR1 SGHTA and CDR2 FQGTGA. The DNA for the CDR3 is TGTGCCAGCAGCTTAGTAGGGGTAGGTTCACCCCTCCACTTT. Its translation: CASSLVGVGSPLHF.

The chain links TRBV28 to TRBJ1-1; no reliable D call. V was trimmed by 2 bases and J by 0 bases, leaving 10 bases between them. Per the germline V gene, CDR1 is MDHEN and CDR2 is SYDVKM. CDR3 size: 15 residues. The CDR3 protein is CASSLDSVMNTEAFF. The CDR3 coding sequence is TGTGCCAGCAGTTTAGATTCGGTTATGAACACTGAAGCTTTCTTT.

The V gene is TRBV18, the J gene TRBJ2-7; 7 bases agree with TRBD2. From germline, CDR1 is KGHSH and CDR2 LQKENI. The length of the CDR3 is 16 residues. The V gene end was trimmed by 4 bases and the J gene end by 6 bases; junction bases not matched to a gene: 15. The CDR3 bases are TGTGCCAGCTCACTAACACCCGGACTAGAATTGGCCGAGCAGTACTTC. It encodes CASSLTPGLELAEQYF.

There are a few counts of this clone. This rearrangement joins TRBV6-6 to TRBJ1-5; D is perhaps TRBD1 (5 bases). The V gene's germline CDR1 is MNHNY and CDR2 SVGAGI (reference sequence). The V gene lost 2 bases and the J gene lost 2 bases, with 10 bases spanning the gap. This CDR3 has 15 residues. Written as DNA, the CDR3 is TGTGCCAGCAGTTACACGGAAGGGGGCAATCAGCCCCAGCATTTT. As protein: CASSYTEGGNQPQHF.

This clone has just a few counts. The gene calls are TRBV5-1 and TRBJ1-2; D may be TRBD1 (6 bases). CDR1 is SGHRS, CDR2 YFSETQ, per germline. CDR3 length equals 14 residues. V shed 4 bases and J shed 6 bases, with 16 bases lying between them. CDR3: CASSTGTGYDGYTF. CDR3 in DNA: TGCGCCAGCAGCACAGGGACCGGGTATGATGGCTACACCTTC. The variable domain in full, with the rest retrieved from reference TRBV5-1 and TRBJ1-2, is KAGVTQTPRYLIKTRGQQVTLSCSPISGHRSVSWYQQTPGQGLQFLFEYFSETQRNKGNFPGRFSGRQFSNSRSEMNVSTLELGDSALYLCASSTGTGYDGYTFGSGTRLTVV.

This chain links TRBV6-5 with TRBJ2-1; weak D call: TRBD2 (6 bases). Germline V gene lookup returns CDR1 MNHEY and CDR2 SVGAGI. The CDR3 length is 13 residues. V gave up 4 bases and J gave up 7 bases, with 11 bases separating them. The DNA of the CDR3 is TGTGCCAGCAGTTGGGGCGGGGTTAATGAGCAGTTCTTC. Encoded protein: CASSWGGVNEQFF.

This sequence joins TRBV28 and TRBJ2-6; D might be TRBD1 (5 bases). V lost 6 bases and J lost 0, with 9 bases in between. Germline CDR1 MDHEN, CDR2 SYDVKM. The CDR3 runs to 15 residues. DNA for the CDR3: TGTGCCAGCAGCCAGGGAAGCTCTGGGGCCAACGTCCTGACTTTC. Translation: CASSQGSSGANVLTF.

The V gene is TRBV6-2 or TRBV6-3, the J gene TRBJ2-2; possibly TRBD2 for D (5 bases). Per the germline V gene, CDR1 is MNHEY and CDR2 is SVGEGT. The CDR3 is made up of 15 amino acids. V lost 5 bases to trimming and J lost 7 bases, with 17 bases between them. The chain's CDR3 is CASSLNRADIGELFF. CDR3 sequence (DNA): TGTGCCAGCAGTCTAAATCGAGCGGATATCGGGGAGCTGTTTTTT.

The J gene is TRBJ1-2, the V gene TRBV30, with D perhaps matching TRBD1 (6 bases). This CDR3 contains 14 residues. V was cut by 0 bases and J by 5 bases, with 13 bases left in between. CDR1 is GTSNPN and CDR2 is SVGIG in the germline V gene (reference sequence). This CDR3 is CAWSVSPDSYGYTF. CDR3 nucleotides: TGTGCCTGGAGTGTATCCCCGGACAGTTATGGCTACACCTTC.

This chain joins TRBV19 and TRBJ1-5; 8 positions agree with TRBD1. After removal of 0 bases from V and 4 bases from J, the junction contained 8 bases not matched to a gene. Per germline, CDR1 LNHDA and CDR2 SQIVND (reference sequence). This CDR3 contains 17 residues. CDR3: CASSIERWTGRNQPQHF. CDR3 DNA: TGTGCCAGTAGTATAGAACGCTGGACAGGGAGGAATCAGCCCCAGCATTTT.

The rearrangement joins TRBV29-1 to TRBJ1-1; the D is unclear. V lost 4 bases and J lost 7, with 7 bases in between. Germline V gene data show CDR1 as SQVTM and CDR2 as ANQGSEA. CDR3 size: 10 residues. The CDR3 here is CSVVGLEAFF. DNA of the CDR3: TGCAGCGTTGTTGGGCTTGAAGCTTTCTTT.

This chain uses TRBV9 with TRBJ2-3, with D unclear. The CDR3 contains 15 residues. Germline V gene lookup returns CDR1 SGDLS and CDR2 YYNGEE. V lost 6 bases and J lost 5, with 19 bases in between. The CDR3 DNA is TGTGCCAGCAACCCACTTCGTTCCCGAAAAGATACGCAGTATTTT. Translation: CASNPLRSRKDTQYF. Full variable domain (remainder filled in from reference TRBV9 and TRBJ2-3): DSGVTQTPKHLITATGQRVTLRCSPRSGDLSVYWYQQSLDQGLQFLIQYYNGEERAKGNILERFSAQQFPDLHSELNLSSLELGDSALYFCASNPLRSRKDTQYFGPGTRLTVL.

The rearrangement links TRBV5-5 to TRBJ1-2; D is unresolved. The CDR3 totals 13 residues. Per the germline V gene, CDR1 is SGHKS and CDR2 is YYEKEE (reference sequence). Trimming stripped 0 bases from V and 4 bases from J, with 7 bases between. The CDR3 nucleotides are TGTGCCAGCAGCTTGGGCAGAACCTATGGCTACACCTTC. Translated, it gives CASSLGRTYGYTF. Looking up the rest from reference TRBV5-5 and TRBJ1-2 gives the full variable domain: DAGVTQSPTHLIKTRGQQVTLRCSPISGHKSVSWYQQVLGQGPQFIFQYYEKEERGRGNFPDRFSARQFPNYSSELNVNALLLGDSALYLCASSLGRTYGYTFGSGTRLTVV.

The chain couples TRBV5-1 to TRBJ2-7; 8 bases are a match to TRBD1. V shed 4 bases, J shed 0 bases, and the junction held 15 bases outside the gene matches. The CDR3 consists of 18 residues. Germline assignment: CDR1 SGHRS and CDR2 YFSETQ. The chain's CDR3 is CASSTAFGLGQASYEQYF. The CDR3 bases are TGCGCCAGCAGCACGGCCTTTGGGTTGGGACAGGCCTCCTACGAGCAGTACTTC.